A selection of T cell receptor beta chains follows, all from one sample in a study of shared clonotypes between healthy human individuals. Only in-frame clones appear in the TCRdb table, and some are missing; sequencing was by immunoSEQ multiplex PCR. The sample has around 580,000 clones, roughly 98% seen once. Sequencing input: naive CD8+ T cells sorted from blood. The receptors derive from a young man in good health. Each CDR3 is given with its conserved first and last residue. Expanded clones are given a class, and other clones once, few, many or no size at all.

CDR3,V,size
CASLGLAGEETQYF,TRBV28,NA
CASSESGGTDEQYF,TRBV10-1,NA
CASSLLGGTGNLYGYTF,TRBV27,NA
CASSQKGGVSTDTQYF,TRBV5-6,NA
CASTDYADTQYF,TRBV27,NA
CASSTDPNEKLFF,TRBV5-4,NA
CSVEPRGGGTDTQYF,TRBV29-1,NA
CASSVGLGPNYEQYF,TRBV5-1,NA
CASEDGAYGYTF,TRBV9,NA
CASSLLEREVTYNEQFF,TRBV7-6,once
CATSQGNQPQHF,TRBV2,once
CASSVGQGINEQFF,TRBV9,NA
CARRVGNNEQYF,TRBV9,NA
CATLDSPRRAEGEQFF,TRBV15,NA
CASSEGQGNQPQHF,TRBV25-1,NA
CASTPGRTSESSYNEQFF,TRBV5-1,NA
CASSLGESYGYTF,TRBV7-9,NA
CASSTRREIRDRGYEQYF,TRBV27,NA
CASSLLVSGTDTQYF,TRBV7-2,NA
CASSDGTSGRSSTSTDTQYF,TRBV5-1,NA
CSVGGRESYNEQFF,TRBV29-1,NA
CASSWKGGSSGANVLTF,TRBV27,NA
CASNIQNTGELFF,TRBV5-5,once
CASSPDSSYEQYF,TRBV4-1,NA
CASSLSNGPTYEQYF,TRBV27,NA
CASSEFVSSYEQYF,TRBV6-1,NA